This record concerns one T cell receptor beta chain sequence. This CDR3 has 12 residues. V lost 2 bases and J 7 bases, leaving 9 bases between the germline ends. The germline V gene has CDR1 MRHNA and CDR2 SNTAGT. The record originates from a study of blood T cell repertoires in COVID-19. Study-wide background: The United States, Italy and Spain supplied acute and convalescent COVID-19 samples.

TCRdb's table, derived via immunoSEQ multiplex PCR, lists solely in-frame clones and lacks some. The data show approximately 200,000 clones, with approximately 83% seen just once and more than 3% held by the top ten. This receptor was obtained from a man in his 60s with acute or convalescent COVID-19. The chain uses TRBV6-4 and TRBJ2-7; TRBD1 is a possible D gene (5 bases). The sequenced sample was peripheral blood. The DNA for the CDR3 is TGTGCCAGCAGTGACCTTCGACAGGAGCAGTACTTC. Its translation: CASSDLRQEQYF.